Listed below are T cell receptor beta chains from one sample, sequenced in a study of T-cell reconstitution after alpha-beta-depleted transplantation in children. TCRdb used MiXCR to reprocess the PCR reads, holding one entry per CDR3 protein. Here the sample spans 600,000 to 800,000 distinct CDR3 sequences, around 13% being singletons. The sample in question was PBMCs, obtained before TCRalphabeta/CD19-depleted stem cell transplant. Receptors were obtained from a girl aged 2 to 9 with congenital amegakaryocytic thrombocytopenia, due to receive a stem cell transplant. CDR3s include the opening cysteine and the closing phenylalanine or tryptophan. Fields, in order: V gene, clone size, CDR3 length, J gene, D gene, CDR3 protein, CDR3 DNA. The D gene is left open where the match is weak. Clone size is not always given. Where it is, it says once, few, many or a class for expanded clones.

TRBV9	many	14	TRBJ2-1	TRBD1	CASNRQGAENEQFF	TGTGCCAGCAACAGACAGGGGGCGGAAAATGAGCAGTTCTTC
TRBV20-1	NA	13	TRBJ1-1	TRBD1	CSARQGQGTEAFF	TGCAGTGCCCGACAGGGACAAGGCACTGAAGCTTTCTTT
TRBV12-3/TRBV12-4	few	15	TRBJ2-2	NA	CASTRGARGTGELFF	TGTGCCAGCACTCGGGGGGCTCGTGGCACCGGGGAGCTGTTTTTT
TRBV5-1	NA	22	TRBJ1-1	TRBD1	CASSLTGPVQRQGPYSGTEAFF	TGCGCCAGCAGCTTGACCGGCCCAGTACAACGACAGGGGCCCTACTCAGGAACTGAAGCTTTCTTT
TRBV12-3/TRBV12-4	many	15	TRBJ2-2	NA	CASSRYRVSGGELFF	TGTGCCAGCAGCCGTTACAGGGTTTCGGGCGGGGAGCTGTTTTTT
TRBV7-9	NA	15	TRBJ2-5	NA	CASSSRMSGRETQYF	TGTGCCAGCAGCTCAAGGATGTCGGGGAGGGAGACCCAGTACTTC
TRBV10-3	few	12	TRBJ2-1	NA	CAIGRVPNEQFF	TGTGCCATCGGTCGGGTTCCCAATGAGCAGTTCTTC
TRBV24-1	many	12	TRBJ2-2	NA	CATAQGTGELFF	TGTGCCACCGCGCAGGGCACCGGGGAGCTGTTTTTT
TRBV20-1	few	13	TRBJ1-4	NA	CSATKRPNEKLFF	TGCAGTGCGACGAAGCGGCCTAATGAAAAACTGTTTTTT
TRBV20-1	many	13	TRBJ2-7	TRBD1	CSAKRDRTYEQYF	TGCAGTGCTAAACGGGACAGAACCTACGAGCAGTACTTC
TRBV18	once	17	TRBJ2-1	TRBD1	CANSSTGGLGSYNEQFF	TGTGCCAACTCATCGACAGGGGGTTTAGGCTCCTACAATGAGCAGTTCTTC
TRBV5-1	many	14	TRBJ2-3	NA	CASRLSGLTDTQYF	NA
TRBV5-1	NA	13	TRBJ2-7	NA	CASTGDTKYEQYF	TGCGCCAGCACCGGGGACACCAAATACGAGCAGTACTTC
TRBV27	few	17	TRBJ2-2	NA	CASSPIGYGGNTGELFF	TGTGCCAGCAGTCCCATTGGGTACGGGGGGAACACCGGGGAGCTGTTTTTT
TRBV20-1	NA	13	TRBJ2-2	TRBD2	CSAVSGYSGELFF	TGCAGTGCGGTTAGCGGGTATTCCGGGGAGCTGTTTTTT
TRBV11-2	many	16	TRBJ1-2	NA	CASSLQGPSRYYGYTF	TGTGCCAGCAGCTTACAAGGGCCATCAAGGTACTATGGCTACACCTTC
TRBV20-1	many	14	TRBJ2-1	TRBD2	CSVTSESSYNEQFF	TGCAGTGTGACTAGCGAAAGCTCCTACAATGAGCAGTTCTTC
TRBV3-1	NA	11	TRBJ2-1	NA	CASSRGPGQFF	TGTGCCAGCAGCCGGGGACCCGGGCAGTTCTTC
TRBV20-1	NA	15	TRBJ2-5	NA	CSASPPQGLGETQYF	TGCAGTGCTTCACCACCCCAGGGCCTTGGGGAGACCCAGTACTTC
TRBV20-1	many	14	TRBJ2-1	TRBD2	CSARRSGRYNEQFF	TGCAGTGCTAGACGTAGCGGGAGATACAATGAGCAGTTCTTC
TRBV7-9	many	13	TRBJ1-1	TRBD1	CASSLQGEGEAFF	TGTGCCAGCAGCTTACAGGGGGAGGGTGAAGCTTTCTTT
TRBV18	NA	15	TRBJ2-3	NA	CASSPAAPHTDTQYF	TGTGCCAGCTCACCGGCGGCTCCCCACACAGATACGCAGTATTTT
TRBV25-1	many	15	TRBJ2-1	NA	CASSKQQGSYNEQFF	TGTGCCAGCAGTAAACAGCAGGGCTCCTACAATGAGCAGTTCTTC
TRBV5-1	many	16	TRBJ2-2	NA	CASSSAGTLNTGELFF	TGCGCCAGCAGCTCAGCCGGGACATTGAACACCGGGGAGCTGTTTTTT
TRBV5-1	few	16	TRBJ2-3	TRBD2	CASSIRTSGRTDTQYF	TGCGCCAGCAGCATTAGGACTAGCGGGAGGACAGATACGCAGTATTTT
TRBV5-1	many	15	TRBJ2-2	NA	CASSLVSGEAGELFF	TGCGCCAGCAGCTTGGTATCGGGAGAGGCCGGGGAGCTGTTTTTT
TRBV12-3/TRBV12-4	NA	13	TRBJ2-5	NA	CASSFLRAETQYF	TGTGCCAGCAGTTTCCTCAGGGCGGAGACCCAGTACTTC
TRBV20-1	NA	12	TRBJ2-1	TRBD2	CSAQTSTSGPLF	TGCAGTGCCCAGACCTCGACTAGCGGTCCCCTCTTC
TRBV5-1	many	15	TRBJ2-7	NA	CASSLMSQGSYEQYF	TGCGCCAGCAGCTTGATGTCCCAGGGTTCATACGAGCAGTACTTC
TRBV7-6	many	14	TRBJ2-7	TRBD2	CASSPLGASGSAYF	TGTGCCAGCAGCCCCCTAGGGGCTAGCGGTTCGGCGTACTTC
TRBV29-1	few	13	TRBJ2-2	NA	CSVESANTGELFF	TGCAGCGTTGAAAGTGCGAACACCGGGGAGCTGTTTTTT
TRBV29-1	few	11	TRBJ2-2	NA	CSVRNTGELFF	TGCAGCGTTAGGAACACCGGGGAGCTGTTTTTT
TRBV20-1	few	17	TRBJ2-1	TRBD2	CSARDRGRTAKYNEQFF	TGCAGTGCTAGAGATCGCGGGAGGACAGCTAAGTACAATGAGCAGTTCTTC
TRBV20-1	many	15	TRBJ2-2	TRBD2	CSARTLAGGTGELFF	TGCAGTGCTAGAACCTTAGCGGGAGGAACCGGGGAGCTGTTTTTT
TRBV20-1	NA	15	TRBJ2-1	TRBD2	CSAGDLAGVFNEQFF	TGCAGTGCTGGCGATCTAGCGGGAGTATTCAATGAGCAGTTCTTC
TRBV5-5	NA	15	TRBJ2-1	TRBD1	CASSLAQGAVGEQFF	TGTGCCAGCAGCTTGGCACAGGGGGCTGTCGGTGAGCAGTTCTTC
TRBV29-1	few	15	TRBJ2-7	TRBD1	CSVAGSGQPPYEQYF	TGCAGCGTTGCAGGTTCGGGACAGCCCCCCTACGAGCAGTACTTC
TRBV12-3/TRBV12-4	many	15	TRBJ2-1	TRBD2	CASSLRAGVKDEQFF	TGTGCCAGCAGTTTAAGAGCGGGAGTGAAGGATGAGCAGTTCTTC
TRBV28	many	11	TRBJ1-2	NA	CASSYLGGYTF	TGTGCCAGCAGTTATCTCGGAGGCTACACCTTC
TRBV12-3/TRBV12-4	few	14	TRBJ2-4	NA	CASSLRGRENIQYF	TGTGCCAGCAGTTTACGGGGCCGGGAGAACATTCAGTACTTC
TRBV5-1	NA	15	TRBJ2-6	NA	CATSPWGSGANVLTF	TGCGCCACCAGCCCCTGGGGCTCTGGGGCCAACGTCCTGACTTTC
TRBV3-1	few	16	TRBJ1-6	NA	CASSQDSWGGRSPLHF	TGTGCCAGCAGCCAAGATTCTTGGGGCGGGAGATCACCCCTCCACTTT
TRBV3-1	NA	17	TRBJ2-1	NA	CASSRAGQTINYNEQFF	TGTGCCAGCAGCCGTGCCGGACAGACGATAAATTACAATGAGCAGTTCTTC
TRBV3-1	few	15	TRBJ1-5	NA	CASSQDSGVDQPQHF	TGTGCCAGCAGCCAAGATTCGGGCGTGGATCAGCCCCAGCATTTT
TRBV5-1	many	16	TRBJ2-1	TRBD1	CASSLQGRSSYNEQFF	TGCGCCAGCAGCCTACAGGGGCGTAGCTCCTACAATGAGCAGTTCTTC
TRBV20-1	NA	17	TRBJ1-3	NA	CSARGSLSSLAQNTIYF	TGCAGTGCTAGAGGTTCTCTCTCCAGCCTCGCACAAAACACCATATATTTT
TRBV15	NA	16	TRBJ2-3	TRBD2	CATSMREGVYTDTQYF	TGTGCCACCAGCATGAGGGAGGGAGTTTACACAGATACGCAGTATTTT
TRBV29-1	many	16	TRBJ2-7	NA	CSVELPDRLDSYEQYF	TGCAGCGTTGAACTCCCCGACAGGCTCGACTCCTACGAGCAGTACTTC
TRBV7-2	NA	16	TRBJ1-2	NA	CASSRPDGRRGPGYTF	TGTGCCAGCAGCCGCCCAGATGGCCGTCGGGGACCTGGCTACACCTTC
TRBV5-1	few	16	TRBJ2-2	NA	CASSFQQAHNTGELFF	TGCGCCAGCAGCTTCCAACAGGCTCATAACACCGGGGAGCTGTTTTTT
TRBV28	few	10	TRBJ2-7	NA	CASSGWEQYF	TGTGCCAGCAGTGGGTGGGAGCAGTACTTC
TRBV20-1	NA	13	TRBJ2-7	NA	CSARSLAVGEQYF	TGCAGTGCTAGATCTCTAGCCGTTGGGGAGCAGTACTTC
TRBV5-1	many	12	TRBJ2-7	NA	CASSLTSSEQYF	TGCGCCAGCAGCTTGACGAGTAGCGAGCAGTACTTC